This T cell receptor (beta chain) was documented in a study of CD8 T cells in ankylosing spondylitis (dated by TCRdb to 2017 to 2019). Background on the whole study: The study profiled T cell receptor beta repertoires in healthy donors and ankylosing spondylitis patients to find disease-linked TCR variants. The full study cohort was made up of roughly 25 ankylosing spondylitis patients and about a hundred healthy donors. Peripheral blood was sampled, and synovial fluid was additionally collected from ankylosing spondylitis patients. What the authors observed across the whole study: A TCR beta motif made up of fewer than 10 highly homologous amino acid variants appeared to be characteristic of blood from ankylosing spondylitis patients. The disease-linked clones were reported as significantly enriched in matched synovial fluid samples from ankylosing spondylitis patients. A CD8+ phenotype was shown by the disease-linked clones, which were found at relatively low frequencies in peripheral blood. Some motif variants had previously been reported in the synovial fluid and blood of reactive arthritis patients, which suggests shared mechanisms of disease initiation.

Here V drops 6 bases and J drops 4 bases, and the junction holds 6 bases not matched to any gene. Including cysteine and phenylalanine, the CDR3 has 14 amino acids. The entry retains the CDR3 DNA only, 42 bases that are in frame from base 1. CDR1 and CDR2 (DFQATT, SNEGSKA) derive from the germline V gene (reference sequence). A word on this clonotype: Its antigen remains undetermined. Within one base of it there is no much larger clone, and no base qualities were kept.

Sequencing was carried out with an Illumina HiSeq 2500. Quantitative 5'-RACE with molecular barcodes was the method used to prepare the TCR beta libraries. Per the authors' processing: A new computational method based on a probabilistic model of VDJ rearrangement was used to identify disease-linked TCR variants. TCRdb cleaned the public reads at Q25 with fastp, built clones with MiXCR and kept in-frame beta chains. Rows with one shared CDR3 protein collapse into an entry with the most common genes and DNA. These V and J calls rely on TCRdb rather than the paper's analysis. In this sample the table shows over 700,000 distinct CDR3 sequences, 15% to 20% of which occur a single time. The biggest ten clones account for 15% to 20% of the sample.

Sequencing was carried out using blood, either unsorted or a sorted T cell fraction (not recorded which). The V and J segments used are TRBV20-1 and TRBJ2-1, and TRBD2 matches 10 of the central bases. The sequence came from a male donor with ankylosing spondylitis. The DNA is TGCAGTGCAACCTCGGGACTAGCGTACAATGAGCAGTTCTTC. Translated, it gives CSATSGLAYNEQFF.